The following is a TCR beta chain sequence with its context. This clonotype came up a few times. Its antigen is currently not known. No much larger clone is present one base from it, and per-base qualities are unavailable. The data were taken from a study of T-cell memory formation after mild COVID-19 listed by TCRdb under 2021. Regarding the study in general: Most TCR sequence clusters were specific to one of the two donors. Longitudinal TCRalpha and TCRbeta repertoire sequencing tracked T-cell clones expanding and contracting after mild COVID-19 in a couple of donors. The cohort comprised two young, previously healthy adult volunteers, one female and one male.

Sequencing instrument: Illumina NovaSeq 6000. Using 5'RACE with constant-segment primers, TCRalpha and TCRbeta cDNA libraries were constructed, with sample barcodes and unique molecular identifiers added in the process. Trizol reagent was used to extract RNA from every sample. Libraries were amplified in two PCR steps, with a second sample barcode and Illumina TruSeq adapters added in the second step. Sequencing of the libraries was done on an Illumina NovaSeq, producing 2 x 150 bp paired-end reads. The authors processed their data as follows. The reads were demultiplexed and collapsed into UMI-guided consensus sequences using migec v1.2.7. Using mixcr v2.1.11, UMI consensuses were aligned to TRA and TRB V and J templates and then assembled into clonotypes. A clonotype was counted as expanded or contracted only when both edgeR and NoisET called the clonotype significant, with the noise models trained on biological replicates. For edgeR calls, a false discovery rate-adjusted p below 0.01 and a log2 fold-change threshold of 1 were applied. As an exploratory analysis of dynamics, max-normalized trajectories of the 1000 most abundant clonotypes were examined by PCA with hierarchical clustering. Separately sequenced CD4+ and CD8+ repertoires were used to assign a CD4 or CD8 phenotype to each responding clone. TCRdb reprocessing: public reads trimmed at Q25 with fastp, clones called with MiXCR, in-frame beta chains kept. Every entry covers one CDR3 protein and lists the most common genes and DNA from its rows. For this entry, the V and J calls and clone size follow TCRdb and not the study's own pipeline. This sample is represented by 350,000 to 450,000 distinct CDR3 sequences; 24% of them were singletons. Of the sample, 8.8% is held by the ten largest clones.

Based on the germline V gene, the CDR1 and CDR2 sequences are MNHNS and SASEGT. The germline ends are 12 bases apart after V is trimmed by 6 bases and J by 0 bases. Inclusive of the bounding cysteine and phenylalanine, the CDR3 is 15 residues long. Only the CDR3 part of the read is kept: 45 bases, read in frame from the first base. General findings and caveats noted by the study authors: The study included only a couple of mild cases, and larger cohorts that include severe cases with pre-infection samples were judged to be necessary. Contracting CD4+ clones were located mainly in the CM and EM memory subsets, whereas CD8+ clones were found to be enriched in EMRA. SARS-CoV-2 specificity of the second-wave clones peaking on day 37 was not confirmed. Clones contracting from day 15 to 85 had balanced CD4/CD8 phenotypes, while a second wave expanding from day 15 to 37 was biased towards CD4+. Some responding clones were detected in pre-infection memory, which suggested that pre-existing cross-reactive memory T cells had joined the SARS-CoV-2 response.

Ficoll-Paque density gradient centrifugation was the method used to isolate PBMCs. The chain employs TRBV6-1 and TRBJ1-3, with the D gene too uncertain to name. The sequencing sample was made of PBMCs or a T cell subset sorted from them (not recorded which). This receptor was obtained from an adult woman who had mild COVID-19 (a few samples of this study predate the infection). The sample titles of this study are shuffled in the database, so cell type and time point are left out; the donor was told from shared clones. The DNA is TGTGCCAGCAGGGATACGGGTATCTCTGGAAACACCATATATTTT. Its product reads: CASRDTGISGNTIYF.